What follows are 30 T cell receptor beta chains derived from one specimen sequenced in a study of CD8+CD57+ T cells in acquired aplastic anemia. TCR beta VDJ and CDR3 profiles were obtained from a genomic DNA template. TCRdb ran MiXCR on the reads and lists one entry per CDR3 protein. The sample yields roughly 280,000 distinct CDR3 sequences, about 50% seen once. Whoever was chosen for sequencing had shown CD8+CD57+ cell expansion by flow cytometry. The sequencing input was sorted CD4+, CD8+, or CD8+CD57+ T cells (not recorded which) from PBMCs. The receptor set was obtained from a human donor with aplastic anemia.

The rearrangement joins TRBV20-1 to TRBJ2-2; D is undetermined. CDR1 DFQATT and CDR2 SNEGSKA come from the germline V gene (reference sequence). CDR3 length equals 16 residues. The ends were cut back, 0 bases at V and 8 bases at J, with 19 bases in the middle. CDR3 nucleotides: TGCAGTGCTAGAGAGTTTAGGATGGGGTCAAGTGGGGAGCTGTTTTTT. Translation: CSAREFRMGSSGELFF.

This CDR3 reads CASSQGAAARALHF. In nucleotides, the CDR3 is TGTGCCAGCAGCCAAGGTGCGGCAGCTAGGGCCCTCCACTTT. The chain is built from TRBV10-3 and TRBJ1-6; D gene ambiguous. From germline, CDR1 is ENHRY and CDR2 SYGVKD. Trimming stripped 10 bases from V and 14 bases from J, with 24 bases between. CDR3 length: 14 amino acids.

The J gene is TRBJ2-2, the V gene TRBV15; the D is unclear. Per the germline V gene, CDR1 is LNHNV and CDR2 is YYDKDF (reference sequence). Trimming took off 5 bases at V and 3 bases at J, with 4 bases between the two ends. The CDR3 contains 12 residues. The CDR3 spells CATSFYTGELFF. The CDR3 coding sequence is TGTGCCACCAGCTTCTACACCGGGGAGCTGTTTTTT.

At least ten counts were recorded for this clonotype. The genes are TRBV9 and TRBJ1-6; TRBD1 matches at 7 bases. The CDR3 extends over 14 amino acids. The V and J ends lost 4 bases and 6 bases, in that order; junction bases with no gene match: 4. Germline CDR1 SGDLS, CDR2 YYNGEE. CDR3 nucleotide sequence: TGTGCCAGCAGCATCCGGGACAGTAATTCACCCCTCCACTTT. Its protein product is CASSIRDSNSPLHF.

About this clonotype: No conserved phenylalanine or tryptophan is present at the end of the CDR3, so a read error is the likely explanation. The chain is built from TRBV6-2 or TRBV6-3 and TRBJ1-6; D not resolved. CDR1 and CDR2 (germline): MNHEY, SVGEGT. This CDR3 is built from 11 residues. The germline V and J ends were trimmed by 0 bases and 10 bases, with 1 base remaining between them. The CDR3 DNA is TGTGCCAGCAGTTACTCATCACCCCTCCACCTT. Translating it yields CASSYSSPLHL.

V is TRBV20-1 and J is TRBJ2-1; TRBD2 agrees at 14 bases. CDR3 size: 18 residues. With V trimmed by 1 base and J by 8 bases, 13 bases remained unmatched. Germline CDR1 and CDR2: DFQATT and SNEGSKA (reference sequence). For the CDR3, the DNA is TGCAGTGCTAGAGCAGGACTAGCGGGAGGACCCGAAGGCTATGAGCAGTTCTTC. This translates into CSARAGLAGGPEGYEQFF.

This clonotype showed up many times. The rearrangement links TRBV6-1 to TRBJ1-5; D is unclear. The V gene's germline CDR1 is MNHNS and CDR2 SASEGT. CDR3 size: 14 residues. Trimming cost V 2 bases and J 5 bases, with 10 bases left between them. The CDR3 spells CASSELKNDQPQHF. CDR3 DNA: TGTGCCAGCAGTGAACTGAAGAATGATCAGCCCCAGCATTTT.

This clonotype was recorded a few times. V and J are TRBV20-1 and TRBJ2-2; D ambiguous. Germline CDR1 reads DFQATT; CDR2 reads SNEGSKA (reference sequence). CDR3 length: 15 amino acids. Trimming cost V 0 bases and J 2 bases, with 10 bases left between them. As DNA, the CDR3 is TGCAGTGCTAGAGATGCGGCGAGAAACACCGGGGAGCTGTTTTTT. Amino acid sequence: CSARDAARNTGELFF.

The rearrangement links TRBV5-1 to TRBJ1-1, with D possibly being TRBD1 (6 bases). The V end was cut by 6 bases, the J end by 7 bases, with 19 bases between. This CDR3 spans 14 amino acids. In germline, CDR1 is SGHRS, CDR2 YFSETQ. The CDR3 reads CASIDWDTDNEAFF. The CDR3 DNA sequence: TGCGCCAGCATTGATTGGGACACGGATAATGAAGCTTTCTTT.

The sample holds many counts of this clonotype. The chain is built from TRBV7-9 and TRBJ2-1; TRBD1 matches 7 bases. The CDR3 covers 13 residues. CDR1 is SEHNR, CDR2 FQNEAQ, per germline (reference sequence). V lost 6 bases, J lost 10 bases, and 9 bases stayed unmatched. The CDR3 protein is CASRSLVGGEQFF. Written as DNA, the CDR3 is TGTGCCAGCAGGTCACTTGTAGGGGGCGAGCAGTTCTTC.

The chain couples TRBV20-1 to TRBJ2-3, with D uncertain. The CDR3 spans 14 residues. In germline, CDR1 is DFQATT, CDR2 SNEGSKA (reference sequence). V lost 3 bases to trimming and J lost 1 base, with 11 bases between them. The CDR3 region is CSASPFTGTDTQYF. The CDR3 region has the DNA TGCAGTGCTAGCCCATTTACCGGCACAGATACGCAGTATTTT.

Turning to this clonotype: The conserved closing phenylalanine or tryptophan is absent in this CDR3, likely reflecting a read error. Because the CDR3's place on the DNA is in doubt, the DNA is left out and the CDR3 is given as listed by TCRdb. The CDR3 here is CASSQEEVA. The V and J genes are TRBV25-1 and TRBJ1-4. The CDR3 is made up of 9 amino acids, end residues included. The germline V gene has CDR1 MGHDK and CDR2 SYGVNS.

This clonotype was seen ten or more times. The V and J genes are TRBV18 and TRBJ2-7; TRBD1 matches 8 bases. CDR3 length: 15 amino acids. With V trimmed by 5 bases and J by 4 bases, 10 bases remained unmatched. Germline V gene sequence: CDR1 KGHSH, CDR2 LQKENI. CDR3 amino acids: CASSKGQAEVYEQYF. DNA for the CDR3: TGTGCCAGCTCAAAGGGACAGGCCGAAGTGTACGAGCAGTACTTC.

This chain joins TRBV10-2 and TRBJ1-1; D call uncertain. Trimming removed 5 bases at V and 1 base at J, with 8 bases between. The CDR3 runs 13 residues. Looked up from germline, CDR1 is WSHSY and CDR2 is SAAADI. The CDR3 here is CASSTKRNTEAFF. The CDR3, as DNA: TGCGCCAGCAGTACTAAAAGGAACACTGAAGCTTTCTTT.

This clonotype showed up many times. The chain recombines TRBV7-9 with TRBJ2-5; the D gene could be TRBD1 or TRBD2 (5 bases each). V lost 1 base to trimming and J lost 4 bases, with 10 bases between them. CDR1 is SEHNR, CDR2 FQNEAQ, per germline (reference sequence). This CDR3 is built from 14 residues. The CDR3 spells CASSLGSGPETQYF. The DNA of the CDR3 is TGTGCCAGCAGCTTAGGATCGGGGCCAGAGACCCAGTACTTC.

The chain carries TRBV5-1 and TRBJ1-1, with a tentative D call TRBD1 (6 bases). V lost 0 bases, J lost 7 bases, and 13 bases lay in between. The germline CDR1 and CDR2 sequences are SGHRS and YFSETQ. This CDR3 is 14 amino acids long. CDR3 bases: TGCGCCAGCAGCTTGGTAGGGGGAGTGGATGAAGCTTTCTTT. This translates into CASSLVGGVDEAFF.

This clonotype was detected once. The chain links TRBV5-5 to TRBJ2-7; D is possibly TRBD1 or TRBD2 (5 bases each). Germline assignment: CDR1 SGHKS and CDR2 YYEKEE (reference sequence). V lost 2 bases, J lost 7 bases, and 10 bases lay in between. This CDR3 is built from 12 residues. The CDR3 loop is CASSLRGEEQYF. CDR3 nucleotides: TGTGCCAGCAGCTTAAGAGGGGAAGAGCAGTACTTC. Drawing the rest from reference TRBV5-5 and TRBJ2-7, the complete variable domain is DAGVTQSPTHLIKTRGQQVTLRCSPISGHKSVSWYQQVLGQGPQFIFQYYEKEERGRGNFPDRFSARQFPNYSSELNVNALLLGDSALYLCASSLRGEEQYFGPGTRLTVT.

This clonotype was recorded many times. This chain uses TRBV6-1 with TRBJ2-5, with 9 bases lining up with TRBD1. There are 14 residues in the CDR3. Germline CDR1 and CDR2: MNHNS and SASEGT. With 7 bases clipped from V and 9 bases from J, the junction kept 12 bases outside the gene matches. CDR3 region: CASTAGQGNGPQYF. CDR3 coding DNA: TGTGCCAGCACCGCGGGACAGGGAAATGGTCCCCAGTACTTC.

This clonotype has only a few counts. A much larger clone differs from this one at a single base, so this may be a read error. The conserved phenylalanine or tryptophan is not found at the CDR3 terminus, so this likely reflects a read error. The chain couples TRBV20-1 to TRBJ1-1; D ambiguous. CDR3 length: 13 residues. Germline CDR1 DFQATT, CDR2 SNEGSKA (reference sequence). The V gene lost 0 bases and the J gene lost 8 bases, with 13 bases spanning the gap. CDR3 amino acids: CSAREGTTIEAFS. CDR3 nucleotides: TGCAGTGCTAGAGAGGGAACTACGATCGAAGCTTTCTCT.

This clonotype has only one observation. The rearrangement uses TRBV10-3 and TRBJ2-1, with 9 bases aligning to TRBD2. J was trimmed by 8 bases and V by 11 bases; bases with no gene match: 10. The germline gives CDR1 ENHRY, CDR2 SYGVKD. This CDR3 spans 13 amino acids. The CDR3, as DNA: TGTGCCTTACGGACTAGCGATTCCGATGAGCAGTTCTTC. It codes for CALRTSDSDEQFF.

The rearrangement links TRBV29-1 to TRBJ2-3, with 9 bases that match TRBD2. CDR1 and CDR2 from the germline V gene are SQVTM and ANQGSEA. The CDR3 loop spans 15 amino acids. V lost 4 bases and J lost 0; bases outside the gene matches: 5. The CDR3 region has the DNA TGCAGCGTTGTTGGTACTAGCGGGAGCACAGATACGCAGTATTTT. Encoded protein: CSVVGTSGSTDTQYF.

The sample holds many counts of this clonotype. J is TRBJ2-5 and V is TRBV11-2; the match to TRBD1 covers 8 bases. This CDR3 is 17 amino acids long. CDR1 is SGHAT and CDR2 is FQNNGV in the germline V gene. Unmatched junction bases numbered 11, after V lost 3 bases and J lost 2 bases. CDR3 in DNA: TGTGCCAGCAGCTTCCGTACAGGGGGACCTGTTCAAGAGACCCAGTACTTC. The encoded protein is CASSFRTGGPVQETQYF.

This clonotype was found many times. CDR3 region: CASSDRDTLNQPQHF. CDR3 coding DNA: TGTGCCAGCAGCGATCGGGACACCCTCAATCAGCCCCAGCATTTT. V usage is TRBV12-3 or TRBV12-4 and J usage is TRBJ1-5, with a tentative D call TRBD1 (6 bases). With 6 bases removed from V and 3 bases from J, the gap between germline ends came to 15 bases. The CDR3 has 15 amino acids.

The chain carries TRBV24-1 and TRBJ2-1; D is perhaps TRBD1 or TRBD2 (5 bases each). V was cut by 2 bases and J by 5 bases, with 12 bases left in between. Per the germline V gene, CDR1 is KGHDR and CDR2 is SFDVKD. This CDR3 spans 15 amino acids. For the CDR3, the DNA is TGTGCCACCAGTGATTACCGGGACGGACACAATGAGCAGTTCTTC. Encoded protein: CATSDYRDGHNEQFF.

The V gene is TRBV6-1, the J gene TRBJ1-4; 11 nucleotides match TRBD1. Per germline, CDR1 MNHNS and CDR2 SASEGT. This CDR3 spans 15 amino acids. The V gene end was trimmed by 7 bases and the J gene end by 8 bases; junction bases not matched to a gene: 9. The CDR3 sequence: CASILRDRGYEKLFF. DNA of the CDR3: TGTGCCAGCATCCTCCGGGACAGGGGGTACGAAAAACTGTTTTTT.

J is TRBJ1-5 and V is TRBV20-1; 7 bases agree with TRBD1. The CDR3 spans 15 residues. Germline-derived CDR1 and CDR2 are DFQATT and SNEGSKA (reference sequence). After removal of 6 bases from V and 0 bases from J, the junction contained 8 bases not matched to a gene. DNA of the CDR3: TGCAGTGCCCAGCACGGGACAGATAGCAATCAGCCCCAGCATTTT. Translation: CSAQHGTDSNQPQHF.

This chain connects TRBV29-1 to TRBJ2-7; D call uncertain. V lost 4 bases and J 3 bases, leaving 10 bases between the germline ends. CDR1 is SQVTM and CDR2 is ANQGSEA in the germline V gene. The CDR3 loop spans 12 amino acids. The CDR3 is CSVGVNYYEQYF. The CDR3, as DNA: TGCAGCGTTGGCGTCAACTACTACGAGCAGTACTTC.

The chain employs TRBV11-2 and TRBJ1-1; D is ambiguous. The V end was cut by 5 bases, the J end by 10 bases, with 11 bases between. Germline assignment: CDR1 SGHAT and CDR2 FQNNGV. The CDR3 extends over 11 amino acids. DNA for the CDR3: TGTGCCAGCAGCCCACAGCTGAGAGCTTTCTTT. Residues: CASSPQLRAFF.

V and J are TRBV7-2 and TRBJ2-3; possibly TRBD1 or TRBD2 for D (5 bases each). The CDR3 loop spans 16 amino acids. Trimming cost V 7 bases and J 6 bases, with 23 bases left between them. CDR1 and CDR2 from the germline V gene are SGHTA and FQGNSA. For the CDR3, the DNA is TGTGCCAGCACCTACCGGGACCCCGCCGCGGGCGATACGCAGTATTTT. Protein sequence: CASTYRDPAAGDTQYF.

The chain carries TRBV12-3 or TRBV12-4 and TRBJ2-7; the match to TRBD1 covers 9 bases. The CDR3 spans 14 residues. V was pared by 6 bases and J by 5 bases, with 8 bases of the junction left unmatched. CDR3 protein: CASSERDRDHEQYF. DNA for the CDR3: TGTGCCAGCAGCGAACGGGACAGGGACCACGAGCAGTACTTC.